This T cell receptor beta chain was recovered during a study of naive and memory T cell subsets (dated by TCRdb to 2016 to 2017). Regarding the study in general: According to the figure summarizing the samples, there were around ten blood donors, 7 tuberculin skin test biopsies and 3 saline control biopsies. PCR2 was typically run as a SYBR Green qPCR and stopped at a set threshold, although low-input samples could use end-point PCR of five to six cycles instead. Study-wide conclusions, independent of this receptor: The RNA-based method was acknowledged to be potentially sensitive to changes in TCR transcripts with T cell activation and differentiation.

The CDR3, from cysteine to phenylalanine, totals 14 residues. Only CDR3 DNA remains: 42 bases, in frame from the first base. Germline trimming: 5 bases from V, 8 bases from J; junction bases outside gene matches: 6. A robust, sensitive protocol for the amplification, sequencing and analysis of TCRs was described in the study, in which 3' ligation of a UMI-containing oligonucleotide to TCR cDNA was used. Whole blood analysis involved drawing 2.5 ml of peripheral blood from adult healthy volunteers into Tempus tubes and then extracting RNA following the manufacturer's instructions. Total RNA, without cell sorting, was DNase treated with RQ1 DNase before reverse transcription, targeting 1 to 1000 ng input. Libraries were prepared from skin biopsies and whole blood so that pipeline robustness could be tested in samples in which T cells form a minority population. Comment on this clonotype: No antigen is known for it. Per-base qualities were not stored, and no clone one base away is much larger.

Libraries were made using 5' RACE. Four rounds of PCR, run with the SP2 primer together with nested alpha and beta constant region primers, were used to amplify the ligated cDNA. TCR RNA was reverse transcribed with SuperScript IV using alpha and beta constant region primers for the blood and skin samples. Using T4 RNA ligase 1, an oligonucleotide carrying both the Illumina SP2 primer and a UMI was ligated onto the 3' end of the cDNA. The 12-nucleotide UMI was composed of two random hexamers separated by an eight-base spacer, which was included to prevent hairpin formation. From the second PCR onward, the TCR alpha and beta chain libraries were handled separately, and dual indexing was used for multiplexing. After pooling, the indexed libraries were analyzed by capillary electrophoresis and sequenced on either an Illumina MiSeq or NextSeq. PhiX DNA at roughly 5-7% was added to the libraries to raise base diversity and improve cluster recognition. On the authors' methods: Demultiplexor pulled UMIs out of read 2, joined the UMIs with the TCR sequence from read 1, and separated reads according to sample indices. V and J genes and V-J junctions were identified by Decombinator, and each TCR was assigned a five-part identifier that included V and J deletions. Collapsinator relied on UMIs to correct both sequencing errors and PCR amplification heterogeneity, producing a UMI-based abundance for each TCR. CDR3Translator turned identifiers into nucleotide sequence, translated the nucleotide sequence into amino acids, and pulled out CDR3 regions based on terminal motifs. Error-corrected counts of alpha and beta TCRs from blood and skin were compared after being normalized to the amount of input RNA. TCRdb trimmed the raw reads at Q25, called clones with MiXCR and kept productive beta chains. Here each entry gathers all rows of one CDR3 protein and keeps the most common genes and DNA. The V and J calls were determined by TCRdb, not by the authors. For this sample there are approximately 32,000 distinct CDR3 sequences; roughly a sixth appear just once. The leading ten clones occupy 2.6% of the sample.

The rearrangement combines TRBV12-3 or TRBV12-4 with TRBJ2-1, with TRBD1 matching 10 junction bases. The clonotype comes from a female donor in good health. The encoded CDR3 is CASSDRDRGHEQFF. The nucleotide sequence reads as follows: TGTGCCAGCAGTGACCGGGACAGGGGCCATGAGCAGTTCTTC.